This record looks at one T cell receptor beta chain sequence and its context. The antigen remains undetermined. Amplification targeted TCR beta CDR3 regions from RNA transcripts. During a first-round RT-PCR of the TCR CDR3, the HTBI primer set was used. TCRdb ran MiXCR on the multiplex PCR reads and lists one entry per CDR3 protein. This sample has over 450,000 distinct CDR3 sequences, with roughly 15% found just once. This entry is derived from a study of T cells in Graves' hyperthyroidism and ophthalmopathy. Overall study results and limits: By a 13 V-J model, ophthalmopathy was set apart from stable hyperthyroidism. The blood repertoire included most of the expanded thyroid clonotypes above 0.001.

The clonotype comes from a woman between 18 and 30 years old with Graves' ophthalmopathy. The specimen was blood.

CDR3 sequence: CSGLGDGEQYF. In nucleotides, the CDR3 is TGCAGTGGCCTAGGGGACGGCGAGCAGTACTTC. This rearrangement joins TRBV29-1 to TRBJ2-7; D is perhaps TRBD1 or TRBD2 (5 bases each). CDR1 and CDR2 (germline): SQVTM, ANQGSEA. The CDR3 extends over 11 amino acids.